The T cell receptor beta chain under discussion was sequenced for a study of Graves' ophthalmopathy and Graves' hyperthyroidism (dated by TCRdb to 2016 to 2019). Notes on the research overall: Peripheral blood was collected before any treatment was given, at the time of initial diagnosis. The independent validation cohort included about 20 hyperthyroidism patients plus 17 patients who later progressed from hyperthyroidism to ophthalmopathy. In more than 5 hyperthyroidism patients, the T-cell repertoire of thyroid tissue was compared with the T-cell repertoire of blood. To tell Graves' ophthalmopathy apart from Graves' hyperthyroidism, and to predict which patients would progress to ophthalmopathy, the study relied on TCR beta repertoire signatures. In total, under 150 blood samples were TCR-sequenced: around 42 ophthalmopathy, approximately 75 hyperthyroidism and roughly 17 hyperthyroidism-to-ophthalmopathy patients. To explore V-J signatures that separate ophthalmopathy from hyperthyroidism, a discovery set of about 96 patients was enrolled, consisting of approximately 45 with ophthalmopathy and approximately 60 with stable hyperthyroidism. Once sampling was done, hyperthyroidism patients were given methimazole at a starting dose of 30 mg daily, while ophthalmopathy patients were given high-dose intravenous methylprednisolone. Summary of the overall study and its limitations: No statistical method was used to set the sample size in advance, and the investigators knew which group each participant was assigned to. Among expanded thyroid clonotypes with frequency above 0.001, most also showed up in blood, which suggests that blood repertoires may reflect the thyroid immune response. In validation, the model predicted ophthalmopathy progression with more than 55% sensitivity and approximately 75% specificity; about a dozen predicted patients were CT-confirmed with GO in a median of around 6.5 months. In cross-validation, the 13-signature model distinguished ophthalmopathy from stable hyperthyroidism with nearly 90% sensitivity and approximately 81% specificity, and in the test set the corresponding values were 80% and 75%.

Hyperthyroidism was considered stable if no progression to ophthalmopathy occurred within 18 months of follow-up. Hyperthyroidism patients were newly diagnosed, with disease duration under 2 months, and aged 18 to 65 years. Patients with other autoimmune diseases, uncontrolled infections, pregnancy or lactation were excluded from the study. Clinical symptoms, serum thyroxine, TRAb, thyroid ultrasound and orbital computed tomography were used for diagnosis. Using Ficoll-Paque density gradient centrifugation, PBMCs were isolated from 9 to 10 ml of fresh peripheral blood. Total RNA was extracted using Trizol reagent, and RNA quality was checked on an Agilent 2100 Bioanalyzer. For repertoire sequencing, TCR beta CDR3 regions were amplified from RNA transcripts. A first-round RT-PCR used HTBI primers with the Qiagen OneStep RT-PCR kit, followed by a second-round multiplex PCR, size selection and purification. Libraries were sequenced paired-end with 100 bp reads on an Illumina HiSeq2000. On the study's bioinformatics: SOAPnuke was used to process the reads, removing any read that contained adapters or uncalled bases, had a mean Phred below 15, or lacked an exact match to the constant primer or identifier. COPE v1.2.5 was used to merge the high-quality paired reads. Clonotypes were defined as unique nucleotide sequences and were aligned to IMGT TRB V, D and J references using MiTCR v1.1. The analysis was limited to V-J combinations with a frequency above 0.0001, which together covered 99.2% of the repertoires. For each V-J combination, a TCR clonal expansion and chaos score was defined as F50 clonal expansion divided by the chaos observed in the TCRdist matrix. Features were reduced by Welch's t-statistics and random forest to 10 to 15 V-J combinations, which fed a naive Bayes classifier. The Morisita-Horn index was used to measure how similar the thyroid and blood repertoires were. TCRdb reworked the public reads: Q25 trimming with fastp, MiXCR clone assembly, productive beta chains retained. Entries are consolidated by CDR3 protein sequence, retaining the most common genes and DNA. What appears here as the V and J calls and clone size reflects TCRdb's work, not the paper's. Here the sample has 300,000 to 450,000 distinct CDR3 sequences; about a sixth occur a single time. The ten top clones hold 2.4% of the sample.

This clonotype occurred many times. Its specific antigen is unknown. Base-call qualities are not available, and no considerably larger clone is one nucleotide away. The CDR3 holds 13 amino acids from the cysteine to the phenylalanine. Here the CDR3 DNA is all that survives: 39 bases in frame from base 1. V ends up 6 bases short and J 2 bases short, with an unmatched junction base count of 3. From a lookup of the germline V gene, CDR1 and CDR2 are ENHRY and SYGVKD. This sequence uses TRBV10-3 and TRBJ2-7, and 8 junction bases match TRBD2. This receptor was obtained from an adult woman with stable Graves' hyperthyroidism. The sample consisted of peripheral blood. CDR3 loop: CAIRGAGAYEQYF. At the DNA level, the sequence is TGTGCCATCAGGGGAGCGGGGGCCTACGAGCAGTACTTC.